Below, 32 T cell receptor beta chains from the same sample are listed, as sequenced in a study of T cells in Graves' hyperthyroidism and ophthalmopathy (dated by TCRdb to between 2018 and 2021). The library came from multiplex PCR. Data came from an Illumina HiSeq 2000. The TCR beta CDR3 regions were amplified from RNA transcripts. The TCR CDR3 was subjected to a first round of RT-PCR using the HTBI primer set and the Qiagen OneStep RT-PCR kit. The public reads were reprocessed in TCRdb via fastp at Q25 and MiXCR, keeping in-frame beta chains. For every CDR3 protein sequence, its rows merge into one entry that carries the most common genes and DNA. A total of 700,000 or so distinct CDR3 sequences appear in this sample, 14% of them only once. The top ten hold under 15% of the sample. Sequencing was done on a sample of blood. These TCRs come from a woman aged 50 to 65 with Graves' ophthalmopathy.

This clonotype was recorded many times. The CDR3: CASSGETQYF. In nucleotides, the CDR3 is TGTGCCAGCTCTGGGGAGACCCAGTACTTC. This rearrangement joins TRBV18 to TRBJ2-5; D remains unclear. Germline lookup yields CDR1 KGHSH and CDR2 LQKENI. This CDR3 is built from 10 residues. V was clipped by 6 bases and J by 5 bases, with 4 bases between them.

This clonotype was seen repeatedly, ten times or more. In DNA, the CDR3 is TGTGCCAGCTCACGGACAGATTTTGAAGCTTTCTTT. As protein: CASSRTDFEAFF. The V call is TRBV18, the J call TRBJ1-1; perhaps TRBD1 as D (6 bases). The CDR3 is made up of 12 amino acids. Germline V lookup: CDR1 KGHSH, CDR2 LQKENI. V lost 4 bases and J lost 7, with 10 bases in between.

This clonotype was recorded many times. The chain joins TRBV2 to TRBJ2-4, with unresolved D. CDR3 length: 15 amino acids. CDR1 SNHLY and CDR2 FYNNEI come from the germline V gene. V shed 3 bases and J shed 0 bases, with 9 bases lying between them. CDR3 nucleotides: TGTGCCAGCAGTGATAGGACGGTAGCCAAAAACATTCAGTACTTC. This codes for CASSDRTVAKNIQYF.

This clonotype was seen at least ten times. The chain joins TRBV20-1 to TRBJ2-3; no definite D call. CDR3 length: 15 residues. From germline, CDR1 is DFQATT and CDR2 SNEGSKA (reference sequence). Deletions cut 1 base from V and 2 bases from J, with 13 bases between. CDR3 protein: CSARGIRSSTDTQYF. As DNA, the CDR3 is TGCAGTGCTAGAGGGATCCGCTCCTCCACAGATACGCAGTATTTT.

The sample holds many counts of this clonotype. This chain joins TRBV6-1 and TRBJ2-1; no definite D call. With 6 bases removed from V and 6 bases from J, the gap between germline ends came to 21 bases. The length of the CDR3 is 16 residues. In germline, CDR1 is MNHNS, CDR2 SASEGT. CDR3 nucleotides: TGTGCCAGCAGGGAGTGGGTCAGCCCGCGGAGCAATGAGCAGTTCTTC. Translated: CASREWVSPRSNEQFF.

The J gene is TRBJ2-4, the V gene TRBV6-5; either TRBD1 or TRBD2 may fit D (7 bases each). This CDR3 is built from 16 residues. Germline values: CDR1 MNHEY, CDR2 SVGAGI. With 5 bases removed from V and 4 bases from J, the gap between germline ends came to 18 bases. The CDR3 loop reads CASSKTRQGLKNIQYF. In nucleotides, the CDR3 is TGTGCCAGCAGTAAAACTCGACAGGGACTAAAAAACATTCAGTACTTC.

On this clonotype: The junction shows a germline mismatch at one end, possibly a read error. V and J are TRBV27 and TRBJ2-1; 16 bases agree with TRBD2. Per germline, CDR1 MNHEY and CDR2 SMNVEV (reference sequence). The CDR3 spans 21 residues. This chain's CDR3 is CASSSSHSGTSGRAGYNGQFF. The CDR3 coding sequence is TGTGCCAGCAGCTCTTCTCACTCGGGGACTAGCGGGAGGGCCGGCTACAATGGGCAGTTCTTC.

This clonotype was detected ten times or more. The chain joins TRBV28 to TRBJ1-1; TRBD1 might be the D (6 bases). The CDR3 is made up of 15 amino acids. Trimming pared 5 bases from V and 4 bases from J, leaving 17 bases between. CDR1 and CDR2 from the germline V gene are MDHEN and SYDVKM. The CDR3 region has the DNA TGTGCCAGCAGTCCCGGTGTCAGGGGAGGCACTGAAGCTTTCTTT. This encodes CASSPGVRGGTEAFF.

J is TRBJ2-7 and V is TRBV19; 7 nucleotides line up with TRBD1. Per germline, CDR1 LNHDA and CDR2 SQIVND (reference sequence). This CDR3 is built from 13 residues. Losses at the gene ends were 9 bases for V and 2 bases for J; bases not matched to a gene: 7. CDR3 coding DNA: TGTGCCAGCTCCTGGGACAGTCCCTACGAGCAGTACTTC. The encoded protein is CASSWDSPYEQYF.

This clonotype was observed at least ten times. The rearrangement joins TRBV24-1 to TRBJ2-5; 8 positions match TRBD2. Germline CDR1 is KGHDR and CDR2 is SFDVKD. The CDR3 totals 12 residues. The junction had 1 base not matched to a gene; V was cut back by 7 bases and J by 4 bases. The DNA for the CDR3 is TGTGCCACCAGCCTAGCGGGAGAGACCCAGTACTTC. The encoded protein is CATSLAGETQYF.

The V and J genes are TRBV10-2 and TRBJ2-2; TRBD2 is a possible D gene (5 bases). Trimming removed 3 bases from V and 4 bases from J, with 15 bases in between. The CDR3 loop spans 16 amino acids. Germline CDR1 reads WSHSY; CDR2 reads SAAADI. CDR3 loop: CASSDSPGMSTGELFF. CDR3 nucleotide sequence: TGCGCCAGCAGTGACTCTCCCGGGATGAGCACCGGGGAGCTGTTTTTT.

The sample holds many counts of this clonotype. The genes are TRBV29-1 and TRBJ2-3; D possibly uses TRBD1 or TRBD2 (6 bases each). The germline V and J ends were trimmed by 3 bases and 3 bases, with 10 bases remaining between them. This CDR3 spans 13 amino acids. Per germline, CDR1 SQVTM and CDR2 ANQGSEA. CDR3 residues: CSVEEGVTDTQYF. In DNA form, the CDR3 reads TGCAGCGTTGAGGAGGGGGTGACAGATACGCAGTATTTT.

This clonotype was observed many times. This sequence joins TRBV4-3 and TRBJ2-2; no clear D. Trimming shortened V by 1 base and J by 5 bases, and 8 bases separated the two germline ends. CDR1 LGHNA and CDR2 YSLEER come from the germline V gene. The CDR3 spans 14 residues. CDR3 loop: CASSQASWTGELFF. The CDR3 region has the DNA TGCGCCAGCAGCCAAGCTTCATGGACCGGGGAGCTGTTTTTT.

Many counts were recorded for this clonotype. The chain joins TRBV20-1 to TRBJ2-1, with D tentatively TRBD2 (6 bases). Trimming took 6 bases from V and 3 from J, leaving 18 bases between them. CDR3 length: 15 amino acids. Germline CDR1 reads DFQATT; CDR2 reads SNEGSKA (reference sequence). DNA for the CDR3: TGCAGTGCCTCCTTGAATAGCGGATACTACAATGAGCAGTTCTTC. It codes for CSASLNSGYYNEQFF.

This clonotype showed up just once. A read error may account for a junction end that differs from germline. This sequence joins TRBV7-6 and TRBJ2-1; 8 bases line up with TRBD2. The CDR3 is 17 residues long. CDR1 and CDR2 (germline): SGHVS, FNYEAQ. CDR3 protein: CASSLTGTSSNYNEQLF. The CDR3 DNA is TGTGCCAGCAGCCTAACCGGGACTAGTTCCAACTACAATGAGCAGCTCTTC. The full variable domain, completed using reference TRBV7-6 and TRBJ2-1, is GAGVSQSPRYKVTKRGQDVALRCDPISGHVSLYWYRQALGQGPEFLTYFNYEAQQDKSGLPNDRFSAERPEGSISTLTIQRTEQRDSAMYRCASSLTGTSSNYNEQLFGPGTRLTVL.

This clonotype was seen many times. The chain carries TRBV5-6 and TRBJ2-3; 8 bases are a match to TRBD1. The CDR3 extends over 15 amino acids. Germline values: CDR1 SGHDT, CDR2 YYEEEE. The ends lost 2 bases at V and 6 bases at J; junction bases unmatched: 8. CDR3 region: CASSFRGRLTDTQYF. In DNA, the CDR3 is TGTGCCAGCAGCTTCAGGGGGCGACTTACGGATACGCAGTATTTT.

The sample holds one count of this clonotype. One junction end does not reproduce the germline sequence, and a read error may be involved. The genes are TRBV10-3 and TRBJ1-1; no firm D call. The CDR3 is 13 amino acids. From germline, CDR1 is ENHRY and CDR2 SYGVKD. CDR3 in DNA: TGTGCCATCACCGGAGGGTCGAACACTGAAGCTCTCTTT. Its protein product is CAITGGSNTEALF.

This clonotype was observed many times. This chain connects TRBV7-8 to TRBJ1-1, with 9 bases identical to TRBD1. The germline CDR1 and CDR2 sequences are SGHVS and FQNEAQ. The CDR3 runs 15 residues. The J segment lost 0 bases and the V segment lost 4 bases, leaving 3 bases of the junction unmatched. CDR3 sequence (DNA): TGTGCCAGCAGCTATGGACAGGGGATGAACACTGAAGCTTTCTTT. Protein product: CASSYGQGMNTEAFF.

The V call is TRBV9, the J call TRBJ2-2; possibly TRBD1 for D (5 bases). The V and J ends lost 2 bases and 1 base respectively, with 9 bases between them. The CDR3 covers 15 residues. The germline CDR1 and CDR2 sequences are SGDLS and YYNGEE. The CDR3 here is CASSVDRRNTGELFF. CDR3 DNA: TGTGCCAGCAGCGTTGACAGACGGAACACCGGGGAGCTGTTTTTT.

This clonotype came up many times. This chain links TRBV2 with TRBJ1-5, with D possibly being TRBD1 (5 bases). V was cut by 6 bases and J by 2 bases, with 11 bases left in between. Germline CDR1 reads SNHLY; CDR2 reads FYNNEI. The CDR3 runs to 14 residues. The CDR3 DNA follows: TGTGCCAGCAGACTTACAGGCCGCAATCAGCCCCAGCATTTT. Protein product: CASRLTGRNQPQHF. The whole variable domain, remainder taken from reference TRBV2 and TRBJ1-5, is EPEVTQTPSHQVTQMGQEVILRCVPISNHLYFYWYRQILGQKVEFLVSFYNNEISEKSEIFDDQFSVERPDGSNFTLKIRSTKLEDSAMYFCASRLTGRNQPQHFGDGTRLSIL.

The chain combines TRBV7-3 with TRBJ2-2; 9 nucleotides align to TRBD2. CDR1 is SGHTA, CDR2 FQGTGA, per germline. This CDR3 is built from 16 residues. With V trimmed by 5 bases and J by 4 bases, 8 bases remained unmatched. In DNA form, the CDR3 reads TGTGCCAGCAGCCTCCGGGGCGGGAGGGCCACCGGGGAGCTGTTTTTT. Translating it yields CASSLRGGRATGELFF.

The chain joins TRBV4-1 to TRBJ2-7; TRBD2 might be the D (5 bases). Germline V gives CDR1 MGHRA, CDR2 YSYEKL. V was shortened by 8 bases and J by 5 bases, with 25 bases between the two germline ends. This CDR3 comprises 16 residues. Written as DNA, the CDR3 is TGCGCCAGCGCCCGAGGGAGTGGTCTACGGGTCGACGAGCAGTACTTC. It translates to CASARGSGLRVDEQYF.

This chain joins TRBV20-1 and TRBJ2-1; D uncertain. CDR1 is DFQATT and CDR2 is SNEGSKA in the germline V gene (reference sequence). The V and J ends lost 3 bases and 0 bases respectively, with 3 bases between them. The length of the CDR3 is 12 residues. The DNA of the CDR3 is TGCAGTGCTAGTCGCTCCTACAATGAGCAGTTCTTC. Its protein is CSASRSYNEQFF.

This clonotype was counted many times. The chain is built from TRBV28 and TRBJ2-3, with 8 bases fitting TRBD2. V gave up 8 bases and J gave up 10 bases; unmatched junction bases: 11. The germline CDR1 and CDR2 sequences are MDHEN and SYDVKM. The CDR3 runs to 13 residues. The CDR3 DNA is TGTGCCAGCTGGACTAGCACAACCGGGGCGCAGTATTTT. Amino acids: CASWTSTTGAQYF.

The chain couples TRBV6-2 or TRBV6-3 to TRBJ2-7, with D possibly called TRBD1 or TRBD2 (5 bases each). This CDR3 is 15 amino acids long. V lost 0 bases to trimming and J lost 3 bases, with 12 bases between them. In germline, CDR1 is MNHEY, CDR2 SVGEGT. This chain's CDR3 is CASSYSAVGGYEQYF. In DNA, the CDR3 is TGTGCCAGCAGTTACTCGGCAGTTGGGGGCTACGAGCAGTACTTC.

This clonotype was observed at least ten times. The V and J genes are TRBV7-9 and TRBJ2-3; D is uncertain. The germline V and J ends were trimmed by 5 bases and 1 base, with 16 bases remaining between them. The germline V gene encodes CDR1 SEHNR and CDR2 FQNEAQ (reference sequence). There are 16 residues in the CDR3. The CDR3 DNA reads TGTGCCAGCAGCCCACTCACACCGACCGGCACAGATACGCAGTATTTT. Residues: CASSPLTPTGTDTQYF.

This clonotype was picked up many times. This chain connects TRBV24-1 to TRBJ2-1; 10 bases are shared with TRBD2. The ends lost 3 bases at V and 7 bases at J; junction bases unmatched: 8. CDR1 is KGHDR, CDR2 SFDVKD, per germline. The CDR3 sequence is 16 residues long. CDR3 nucleotides: TGTGCCACCAGTGATGGACTAGCGGAATCGCGGAATGAGCAGTTCTTC. Its protein is CATSDGLAESRNEQFF.

V and J are TRBV30 and TRBJ2-5; 7 nucleotides line up with TRBD1. Germline lookup yields CDR1 GTSNPN and CDR2 SVGIG (reference sequence). Trimming cost V 3 bases and J 2 bases; bases outside gene matches: 6. The CDR3 contains 14 residues. The CDR3 loop reads CAWRKPGQQETQYF. The CDR3 DNA follows: TGTGCCTGGAGGAAACCGGGACAGCAAGAGACCCAGTACTTC.

This clonotype was seen only a few times. CDR3 sequence reads: CASSLLGPVQKLFF. DNA for the CDR3: TGTGCCAGCAGCTTACTGGGGCCCGTGCAAAAACTGTTTTTT. The rearrangement links TRBV7-9 to TRBJ1-4; D perhaps matches TRBD1 (5 bases). In germline, CDR1 is SEHNR, CDR2 FQNEAQ (reference sequence). There are 14 residues in the CDR3. V was shortened by 2 bases and J by 9 bases, with 13 bases between the two germline ends.

This clonotype was counted at least ten times. The J gene is TRBJ2-1, the V gene TRBV11-1; tentatively, D is TRBD2 (6 bases). Per the germline V gene, CDR1 is SGHAT and CDR2 is FQDESV (reference sequence). Trimming took off 5 bases at V and 12 bases at J, with 14 bases between the two ends. This CDR3 is built from 12 residues. CDR3 DNA: TGTGCCAGCAGCGTGGGACTCGCAGTGCAGTTCTTC. Its protein product is CASSVGLAVQFF.

The chain joins TRBV28 to TRBJ2-7, with 13 bases aligning to TRBD2. The CDR3 covers 16 residues. J gave up 5 bases and V 7 bases, and 11 bases lay outside the gene matches. Germline CDR1 reads MDHEN; CDR2 reads SYDVKM. CDR3 residues: CASTPSRLAGGNEQYF. The DNA for the CDR3 is TGTGCCAGCACTCCCTCCCGACTAGCGGGAGGCAACGAGCAGTACTTC.

This clonotype was observed at least ten times. The genes are TRBV5-4 and TRBJ2-5; D is unresolved. The CDR3 contains 14 residues. In germline, CDR1 is SGHNT, CDR2 YYREEE (reference sequence). Trimming cost V 3 bases and J 3 bases, with 12 bases left between them. CDR3 region: CASSSGSAEETQYF. The CDR3 DNA reads TGTGCCAGCAGCTCGGGCTCCGCCGAAGAGACCCAGTACTTC.